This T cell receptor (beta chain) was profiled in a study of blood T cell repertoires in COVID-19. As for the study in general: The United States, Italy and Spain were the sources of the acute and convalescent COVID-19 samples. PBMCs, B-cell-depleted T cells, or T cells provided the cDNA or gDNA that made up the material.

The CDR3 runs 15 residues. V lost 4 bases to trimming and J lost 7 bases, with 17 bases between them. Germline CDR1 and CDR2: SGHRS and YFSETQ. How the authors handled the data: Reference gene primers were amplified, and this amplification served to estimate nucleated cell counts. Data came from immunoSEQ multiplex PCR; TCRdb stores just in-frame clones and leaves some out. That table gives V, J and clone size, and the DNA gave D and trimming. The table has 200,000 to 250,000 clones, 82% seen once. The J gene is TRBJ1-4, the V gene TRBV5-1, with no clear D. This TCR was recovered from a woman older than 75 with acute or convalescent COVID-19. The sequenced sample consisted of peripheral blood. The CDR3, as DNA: TGCGCCAGCAGCAGCGGTCAATCGTTTGGTGAAAAACTGTTTTTT. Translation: CASSSGQSFGEKLFF.